This T cell receptor (beta chain) was sequenced during a study of tumour-infiltrating T cells in Burkitt lymphoma. Study overall: Overall and progression-free survival were predicted by productive clonality.

Only in-frame clones appear in the TCRdb table, and some are missing; sequencing was by immunoSEQ multiplex PCR. Among about 4,400 clones listed, around 16% were seen once. This clone was counted between two and nine times. V lost 2 bases and J 3 bases, leaving 5 bases between the germline ends. The CDR3 is 12 residues long. Germline-derived CDR1 and CDR2 are MDHEN and SYDVKM. This rearrangement joins TRBV28 to TRBJ2-7, with D hard to call. The sample consisted of tumor tissue. This TCR came from a human donor with diffuse large B-cell lymphoma. Some clones in this sample may be carry-over from other donors' samples. In DNA, the CDR3 is TGTGCCAGCAGTTTAGGATACTACGAGCAGTACTTC. It encodes CASSLGYYEQYF.